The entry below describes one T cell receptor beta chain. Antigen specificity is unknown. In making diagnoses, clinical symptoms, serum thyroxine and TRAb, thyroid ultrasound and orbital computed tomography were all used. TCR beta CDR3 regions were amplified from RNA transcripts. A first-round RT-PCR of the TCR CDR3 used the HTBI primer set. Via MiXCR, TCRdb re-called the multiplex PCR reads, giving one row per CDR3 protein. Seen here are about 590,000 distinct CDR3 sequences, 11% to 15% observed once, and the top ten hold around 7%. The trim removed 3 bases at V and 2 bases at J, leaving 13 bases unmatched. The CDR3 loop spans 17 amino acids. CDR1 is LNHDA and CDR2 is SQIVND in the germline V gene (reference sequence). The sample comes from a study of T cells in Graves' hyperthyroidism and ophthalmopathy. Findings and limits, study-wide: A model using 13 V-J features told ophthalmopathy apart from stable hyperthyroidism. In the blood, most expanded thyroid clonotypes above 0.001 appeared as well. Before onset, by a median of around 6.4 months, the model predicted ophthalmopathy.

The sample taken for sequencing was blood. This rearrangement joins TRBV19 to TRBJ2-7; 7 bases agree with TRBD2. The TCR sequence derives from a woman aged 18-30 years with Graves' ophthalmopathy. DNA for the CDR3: TGTGCCAGTAGTATTGATTTGACGGGAGGTCTACCCTACGAGCAGTACTTC. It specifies CASSIDLTGGLPYEQYF.